This entry features one T cell receptor (beta chain) sequence. Germline V gene data show CDR1 as DFQATT and CDR2 as SNEGSKA (reference sequence). J gave up 9 bases and V 6 bases, and 12 bases lay outside the gene matches. The CDR3 runs to 14 residues. From the 5' RACE reads, TCRdb called clonotypes with MiXCR, one entry per CDR3 protein. The sample consists of approximately 69,000 distinct CDR3 sequences, approximately 5% of them appearing once. This entry comes from a study of T cells after yellow fever vaccination. The TCR comes from a man aged 18 to 30 who received the YFV17D yellow fever vaccine. This chain links TRBV20-1 with TRBJ1-2; 11 bases line up with TRBD1. The material was CD4+ T cells sorted from PBMCs, obtained roughly 15 days after the first yellow fever vaccination. CDR3 DNA: TGCAGTGCCCTTACCGGGACAGGGGGGAGAAGCTACACCTTC. This sequence encodes CSALTGTGGRSYTF.